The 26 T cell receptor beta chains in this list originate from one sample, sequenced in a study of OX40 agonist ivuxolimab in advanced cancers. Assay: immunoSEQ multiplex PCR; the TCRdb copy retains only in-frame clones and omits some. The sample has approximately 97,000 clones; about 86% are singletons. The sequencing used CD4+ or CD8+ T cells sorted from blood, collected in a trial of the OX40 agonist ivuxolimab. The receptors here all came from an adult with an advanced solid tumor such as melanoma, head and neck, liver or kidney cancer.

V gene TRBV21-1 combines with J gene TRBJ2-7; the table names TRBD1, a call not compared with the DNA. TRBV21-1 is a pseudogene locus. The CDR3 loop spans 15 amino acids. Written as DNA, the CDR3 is TGTGCCAGCAGCAACAGGCTCAGCCCCTCCTACGAGCAGTACTTC. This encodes CASSNRLSPSYEQYF.

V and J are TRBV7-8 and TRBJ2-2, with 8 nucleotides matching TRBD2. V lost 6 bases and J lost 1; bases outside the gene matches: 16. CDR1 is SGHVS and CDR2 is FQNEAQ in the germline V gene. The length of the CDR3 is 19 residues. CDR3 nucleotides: TGTGCCAGCAGAACTCCCACAATAGCGGGGAGGGGGAACACCGGGGAGCTGTTTTTT. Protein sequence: CASRTPTIAGRGNTGELFF.

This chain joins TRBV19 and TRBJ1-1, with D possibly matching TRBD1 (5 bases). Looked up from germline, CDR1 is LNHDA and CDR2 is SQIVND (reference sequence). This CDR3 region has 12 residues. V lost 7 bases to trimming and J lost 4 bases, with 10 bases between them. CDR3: CASTPGGTEAFF. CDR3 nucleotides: TGTGCCAGTACGCCGGGGGGCACTGAAGCTTTCTTT.

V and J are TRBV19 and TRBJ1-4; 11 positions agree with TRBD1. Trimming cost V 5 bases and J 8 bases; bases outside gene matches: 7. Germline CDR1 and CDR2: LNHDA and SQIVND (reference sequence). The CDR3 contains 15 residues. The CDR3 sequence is CASSAGQGAGEKLFF. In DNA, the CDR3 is TGTGCCAGTAGTGCTGGACAGGGGGCGGGGGAAAAACTGTTTTTT.

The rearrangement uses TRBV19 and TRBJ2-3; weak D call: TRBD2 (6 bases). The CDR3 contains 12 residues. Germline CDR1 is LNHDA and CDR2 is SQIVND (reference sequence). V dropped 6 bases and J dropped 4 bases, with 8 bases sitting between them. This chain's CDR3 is CASRGTSDTQYF. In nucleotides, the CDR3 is TGTGCCAGTAGGGGGACTTCAGATACGCAGTATTTT.

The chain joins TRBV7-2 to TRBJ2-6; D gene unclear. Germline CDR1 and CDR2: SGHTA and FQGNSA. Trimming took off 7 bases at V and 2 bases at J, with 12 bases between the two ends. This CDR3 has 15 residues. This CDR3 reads CASTPGGPGANVLTF. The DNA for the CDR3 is TGTGCCAGCACCCCAGGCGGCCCTGGGGCCAACGTCCTGACTTTC.

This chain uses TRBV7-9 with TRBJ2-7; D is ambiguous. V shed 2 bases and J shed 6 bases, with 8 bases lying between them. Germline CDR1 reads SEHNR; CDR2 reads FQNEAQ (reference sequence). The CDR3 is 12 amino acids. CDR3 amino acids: CASSLTPGEQYF. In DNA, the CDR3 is TGTGCCAGCAGCTTAACCCCTGGCGAGCAGTACTTC.

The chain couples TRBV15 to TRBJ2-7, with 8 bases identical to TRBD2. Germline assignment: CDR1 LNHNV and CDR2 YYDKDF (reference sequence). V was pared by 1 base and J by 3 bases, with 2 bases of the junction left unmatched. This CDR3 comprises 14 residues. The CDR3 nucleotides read TGTGCCACCAGCAGAGCAACTAGCGGCTACGAGCAGTACTTC. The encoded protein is CATSRATSGYEQYF. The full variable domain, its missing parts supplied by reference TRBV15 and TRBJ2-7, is DAMVIQNPRYQVTQFGKPVTLSCSQTLNHNVMYWYQQKSSQAPKLLFHYYDKDFNNEADTPDNFQSRRPNTSFCFLDIRSPGLGDTAMYLCATSRATSGYEQYFGPGTRLTVT.

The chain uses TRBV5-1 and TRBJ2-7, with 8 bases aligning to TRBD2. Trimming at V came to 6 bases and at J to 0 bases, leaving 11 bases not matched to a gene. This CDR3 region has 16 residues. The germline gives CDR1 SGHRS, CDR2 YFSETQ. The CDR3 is CASTKSSGSLSYEQYF. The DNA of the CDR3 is TGCGCCAGCACAAAATCAAGCGGGAGTCTCTCCTACGAGCAGTACTTC.

CDR3 protein: CASSESKGYNEQFF. In DNA form, the CDR3 reads TGCGCCAGCAGTGAGTCGAAGGGATACAATGAGCAGTTCTTC. V is TRBV10-1 and J is TRBJ2-1; no clear D. Germline V CDR1 and CDR2: WNHNN, SYGVQD (reference sequence). V shed 0 bases and J shed 4 bases, with 7 bases lying between them. This CDR3 comprises 14 residues.

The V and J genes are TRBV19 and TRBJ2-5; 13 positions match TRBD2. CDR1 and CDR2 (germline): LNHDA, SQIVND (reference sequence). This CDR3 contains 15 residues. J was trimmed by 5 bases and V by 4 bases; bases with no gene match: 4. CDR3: CASSKGLAGPETQYF. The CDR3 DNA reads TGTGCCAGTAGTAAGGGACTAGCGGGACCTGAGACCCAGTACTTC.

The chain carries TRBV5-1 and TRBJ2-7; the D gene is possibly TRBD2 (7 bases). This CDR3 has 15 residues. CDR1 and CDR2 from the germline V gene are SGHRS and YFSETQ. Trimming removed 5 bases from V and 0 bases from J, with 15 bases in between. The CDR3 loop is CASRSAGASSYEQYF. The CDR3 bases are TGCGCCAGCAGGTCCGCGGGGGCAAGCTCCTACGAGCAGTACTTC.

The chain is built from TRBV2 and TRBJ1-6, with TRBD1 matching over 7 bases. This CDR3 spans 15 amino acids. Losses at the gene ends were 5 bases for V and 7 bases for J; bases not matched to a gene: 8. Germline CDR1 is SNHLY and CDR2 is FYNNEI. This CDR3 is CASSLRDSGNSPLHF. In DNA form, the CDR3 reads TGTGCCAGCAGTCTCCGGGACAGTGGAAATTCACCCCTCCACTTT. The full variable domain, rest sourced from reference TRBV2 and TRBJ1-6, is EPEVTQTPSHQVTQMGQEVILRCVPISNHLYFYWYRQILGQKVEFLVSFYNNEISEKSEIFDDQFSVERPDGSNFTLKIRSTKLEDSAMYFCASSLRDSGNSPLHFGNGTRLTVT.

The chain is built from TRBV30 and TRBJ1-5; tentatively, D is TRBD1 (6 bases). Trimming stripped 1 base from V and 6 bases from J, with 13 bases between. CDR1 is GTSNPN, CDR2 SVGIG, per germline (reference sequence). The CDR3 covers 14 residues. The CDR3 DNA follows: TGTGCCTGGAGTGGGGGGGGCTGGAGTCAGCCCCAGCATTTT. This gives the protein CAWSGGGWSQPQHF.

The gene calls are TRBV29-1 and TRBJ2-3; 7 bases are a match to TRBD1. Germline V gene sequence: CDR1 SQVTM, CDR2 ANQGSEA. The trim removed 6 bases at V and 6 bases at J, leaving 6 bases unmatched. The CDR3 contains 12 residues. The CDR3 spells CSVTGSGDTQYF. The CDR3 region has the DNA TGCAGCGTGACAGGGTCCGGGGATACGCAGTATTTT.

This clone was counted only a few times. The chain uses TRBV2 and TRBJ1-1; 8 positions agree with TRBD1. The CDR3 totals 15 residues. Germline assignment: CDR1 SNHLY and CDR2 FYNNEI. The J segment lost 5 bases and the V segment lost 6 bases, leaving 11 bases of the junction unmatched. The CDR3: CASRTGVVGGTEAFF. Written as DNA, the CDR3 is TGTGCCAGCAGGACAGGGGTGGTGGGGGGGACTGAAGCTTTCTTT.

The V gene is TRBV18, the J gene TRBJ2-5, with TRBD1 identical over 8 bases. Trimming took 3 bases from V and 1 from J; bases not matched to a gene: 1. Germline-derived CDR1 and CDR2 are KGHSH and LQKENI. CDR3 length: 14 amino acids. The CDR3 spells CASSPQGAQETQYF. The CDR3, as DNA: TGTGCCAGCTCACCTCAGGGGGCCCAAGAGACCCAGTACTTC.

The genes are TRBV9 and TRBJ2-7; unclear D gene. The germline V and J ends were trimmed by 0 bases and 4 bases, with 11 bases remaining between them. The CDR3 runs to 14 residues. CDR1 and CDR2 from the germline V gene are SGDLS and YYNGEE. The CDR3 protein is CASSVGLVGYEQYF. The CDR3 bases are TGTGCCAGCAGCGTAGGGCTAGTTGGGTACGAGCAGTACTTC. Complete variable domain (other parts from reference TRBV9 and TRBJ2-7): DSGVTQTPKHLITATGQRVTLRCSPRSGDLSVYWYQQSLDQGLQFLIQYYNGEERAKGNILERFSAQQFPDLHSELNLSSLELGDSALYFCASSVGLVGYEQYFGPGTRLTVT.

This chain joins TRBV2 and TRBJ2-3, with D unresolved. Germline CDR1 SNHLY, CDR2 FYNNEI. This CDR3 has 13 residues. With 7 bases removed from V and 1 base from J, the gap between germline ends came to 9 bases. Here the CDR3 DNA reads TGTGCCAGCATACCCCGAGGCACAGATACGCAGTATTTT. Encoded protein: CASIPRGTDTQYF.

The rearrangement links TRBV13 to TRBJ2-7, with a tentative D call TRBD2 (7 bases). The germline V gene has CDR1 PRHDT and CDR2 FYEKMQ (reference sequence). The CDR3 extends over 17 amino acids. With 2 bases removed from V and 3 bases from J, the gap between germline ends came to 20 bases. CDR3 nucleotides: TGTGCCAGCAGCTTAAGGTTCGTGGGGGGGCTTGGCTACGAGCAGTACTTC. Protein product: CASSLRFVGGLGYEQYF.

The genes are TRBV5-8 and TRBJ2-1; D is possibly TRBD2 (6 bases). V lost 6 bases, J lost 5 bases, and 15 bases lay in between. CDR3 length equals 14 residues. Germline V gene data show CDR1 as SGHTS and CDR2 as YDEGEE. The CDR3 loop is CASNELAEDNEQFF. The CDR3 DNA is TGTGCCAGCAATGAACTAGCAGAGGACAATGAGCAGTTCTTC.

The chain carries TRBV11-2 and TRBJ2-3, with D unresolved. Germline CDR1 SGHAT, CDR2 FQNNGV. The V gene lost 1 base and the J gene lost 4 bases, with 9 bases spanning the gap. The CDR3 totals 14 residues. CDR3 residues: CASSLALQADTQYF. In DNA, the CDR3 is TGTGCCAGCAGCTTAGCCCTGCAGGCAGATACGCAGTATTTT.

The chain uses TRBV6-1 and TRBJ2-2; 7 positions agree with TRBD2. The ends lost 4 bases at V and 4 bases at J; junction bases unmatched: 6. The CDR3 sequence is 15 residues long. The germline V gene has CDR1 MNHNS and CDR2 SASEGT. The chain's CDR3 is CASSGHQRGTGELFF. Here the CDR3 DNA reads TGTGCCAGCAGTGGACATCAGCGGGGCACCGGGGAGCTGTTTTTT.

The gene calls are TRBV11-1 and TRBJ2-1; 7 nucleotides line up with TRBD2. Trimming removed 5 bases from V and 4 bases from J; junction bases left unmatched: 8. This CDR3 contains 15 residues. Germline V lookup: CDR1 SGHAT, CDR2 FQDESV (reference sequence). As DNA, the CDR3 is TGTGCCAGCAGCAGGGACTACGGCCTGTACAATGAGCAGTTCTTC. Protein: CASSRDYGLYNEQFF.

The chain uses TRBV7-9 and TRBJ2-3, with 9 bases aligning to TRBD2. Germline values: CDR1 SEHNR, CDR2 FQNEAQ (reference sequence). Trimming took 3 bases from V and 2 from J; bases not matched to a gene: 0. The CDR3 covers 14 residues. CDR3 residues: CASSLGLATDTQYF. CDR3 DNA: TGTGCCAGCAGCTTGGGACTAGCCACAGATACGCAGTATTTT.

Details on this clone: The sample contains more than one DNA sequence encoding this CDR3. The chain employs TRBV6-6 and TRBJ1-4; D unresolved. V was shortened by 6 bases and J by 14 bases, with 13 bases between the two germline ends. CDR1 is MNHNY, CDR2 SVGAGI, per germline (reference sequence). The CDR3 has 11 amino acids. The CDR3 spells CASSPGVSLFF. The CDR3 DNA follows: TGTGCCAGCAGCCCTGGAGTGAGTCTGTTTTTT.